Listed below are T cell receptor beta chains from one sample, sequenced in a study of CD8 T cells in ankylosing spondylitis. A single record per CDR3 protein comes from TCRdb applying MiXCR to the 5' RACE reads. Among about 240,000 distinct CDR3 sequences listed, roughly 8.2% were seen once. The sequenced material came from blood, either unsorted or a sorted T cell fraction (not recorded which). All receptors derive from a female donor with ankylosing spondylitis or in good health (not recorded which). Both conserved end residues are part of each CDR3. D genes are given only for firm matches. Rows may omit the clone size; those that give it use once, few, many or a size class.

clone size | J gene | V gene | D gene | CDR3 DNA | CDR3 protein
many | TRBJ1-1 | TRBV2 | TRBD1 | TGTGCCAGCAGTGAAAGGACAGGGGTGAACACTGAAGCTTTCTTT | CASSERTGVNTEAFF
once | TRBJ2-7 | TRBV1 | . | TGCACCAGCAGCCATGGGAGTTCGCTAGCGGGAGACGAGCAGTACTTC | CTSSHGSSLAGDEQYF
many | TRBJ2-1 | TRBV4-3 | . | TGCGCCAGCTCCTTGGTGCGGGCAAACAATGAGCAGTTCTTC | CASSLVRANNEQFF
many | TRBJ1-1 | TRBV5-1 | . | TGCGCCAGCAGCTTGCCTAGGAACACTGAAGCTTTCTTT | CASSLPRNTEAFF
. | TRBJ2-1 | TRBV20-1 | TRBD2 | TGCAGTGCTAGAGGTCATGGACTAGCGGGAGTTGAGCAGTTCTTC | CSARGHGLAGVEQFF
many | TRBJ2-1 | TRBV12-3/TRBV12-4 | . | TGTGCCAGCAGTCGGGCAGCCGAGCAGTTCTTC | CASSRAAEQFF
few | TRBJ2-2 | TRBV5-6 | TRBD2 | TGTGCCAGCAGCCTCAGCGGGAGCGGGAACACCGGGGAGCTGTTTTTT | CASSLSGSGNTGELFF
many | TRBJ2-3 | TRBV7-8 | . | TGTGCCAGCAGCTTATTTGGGAGCACCGTTAGCACAGATACGCAGTATTTT | CASSLFGSTVSTDTQYF
. | TRBJ2-1 | TRBV12-3/TRBV12-4 | . | TGTGCCAGCAGTTTAGAGAGGGGTTTGGGTTACAATGAGCAGTTCTTC | CASSLERGLGYNEQFF
. | TRBJ2-1 | TRBV12-3/TRBV12-4 | . | TGTGCCAGCAGTTCGGGGGAGAGCTCCTACAATGAGCAGTTCTTC | CASSSGESSYNEQFF
. | TRBJ2-3 | TRBV20-1 | TRBD1 | TGCAGTGTGGACAGGGGAGGAGATACGCAGTATTTT | CSVDRGGDTQYF
many | TRBJ2-2 | TRBV12-3/TRBV12-4 | TRBD2 | TGTGCCAGCAGGGCGACTAGCGCGCCCACCGGGGAGCTGTTTTTT | CASRATSAPTGELFF
many | TRBJ2-1 | TRBV5-6 | . | TGTGCCAGCAGCGTAACACGGGACACGGAGCAGTTCTTC | CASSVTRDTEQFF
many | TRBJ1-1 | TRBV18 | . | TGTGCCAGCTCACCCCTCGGGCTGAACACTGAAGCTTTCTTT | CASSPLGLNTEAFF
many | TRBJ1-1 | TRBV4-3 | . | TGCGCCAGCAGCCAAGACGAGGGGAACACTGAAGCTTTCTTT | CASSQDEGNTEAFF
many | TRBJ2-5 | TRBV28 | TRBD2 | TGTGCCAGCAGTTTCGGGACTAGCGGGAGCCGTCAAAAGACCCAGTACTTC | CASSFGTSGSRQKTQYF
many | TRBJ2-3 | TRBV20-1 | . | TGCAGTGCTAGAGATCGGAGGGCCACAGATACGCAGTATTTT | CSARDRRATDTQYF
many | TRBJ2-7 | TRBV20-1 | TRBD1 | TGCAGTGCTCTCCCTTACAGGGGAAGCTCCTACGAGCAGTACTTC | CSALPYRGSSYEQYF